These 30 T cell receptor beta chains originate from one sample sequenced in a study of regulatory T cells in long-lasting Graves disease. Time point described: persistent/refractory GD, antithyroid drugs over 5 years with positive TRAb. The TCR library was prepared using RNA isolated from PBMCs. Building of the TCR beta libraries involved iRepertoire HTBI primers and Arm-PCR of CDR3 regions. TCRdb redid the calling of the multiplex PCR reads with MiXCR, one entry per CDR3 protein. The sample yields 450,000 or so distinct CDR3 sequences, 20% to 25% seen once. Material: peripheral blood mononuclear cells (PBMCs), obtained when the disease was refractory, from a patient treated with antithyroid drugs. The receptors come from a female donor with Graves disease.

This clonotype was picked up a small number of times. This chain links TRBV5-4 with TRBJ2-7, with 10 bases matching TRBD1. Germline V gives CDR1 SGHNT, CDR2 YYREEE (reference sequence). The V gene end was trimmed by 3 bases and the J gene end by 6 bases; junction bases not matched to a gene: 6. This CDR3 spans 14 amino acids. The CDR3 DNA is TGTGCCAGCAGCTACCCGGGACAGGGGTTCGAGCAGTACTTC. Amino acids: CASSYPGQGFEQYF.

This clonotype showed up many times. The chain recombines TRBV28 with TRBJ1-5; D unclear. Trimming took 5 bases from V and 5 from J, leaving 16 bases between them. Germline assignment: CDR1 MDHEN and CDR2 SYDVKM. The CDR3 has 15 residues. The CDR3 reads CASSIGQSYYQPQHF. CDR3 nucleotides: TGTGCCAGCAGTATTGGGCAGAGTTATTATCAGCCCCAGCATTTT.

J is TRBJ1-1 and V is TRBV12-3 or TRBV12-4; 8 nucleotides line up with TRBD1. The V segment lost 4 bases and the J segment 4 bases; nucleotides outside the gene matches: 5. The CDR3 is 14 amino acids. The CDR3 region has the DNA TGTGCCAGCAGTTCGCCGGACAGGGCCACTGAAGCTTTCTTT. This gives the protein CASSSPDRATEAFF.

This clonotype showed up many times. CDR3 DNA sequence: TGTGCCAGCAGGTCCGGACTGCTCTCTGGAAACACCATATATTTT. Its translation: CASRSGLLSGNTIYF. The chain couples TRBV12-3 or TRBV12-4 to TRBJ1-3, with no clear D. CDR3 size: 15 residues. Trimming took off 6 bases at V and 0 bases at J, with 12 bases between the two ends.

This clonotype was recorded once. A read error is possible here, since a much larger clone lies one base away. The chain employs TRBV6-1 and TRBJ2-7; no clear D gene. This CDR3 comprises 16 residues. CDR1 MNHNS and CDR2 SASEGT come from the germline V gene. The CDR3 nucleotides read TGTGCCAGCAGTCCCAACGCAAACTCAGGCCCCTACGGGCAGTACTTC. Translation: CASSPNANSGPYGQYF.

The sample holds a few counts of this clonotype. The chain uses TRBV30 and TRBJ1-4; D is uncertain. CDR3 length equals 13 residues. Per the germline V gene, CDR1 is GTSNPN and CDR2 is SVGIG (reference sequence). Trimming shortened V by 0 bases and J by 5 bases, and 7 bases separated the two germline ends. The CDR3 sequence: CAWSVQKNEKLFF. The CDR3, as DNA: TGTGCCTGGAGTGTACAGAAAAATGAAAAACTGTTTTTT.

This clonotype was observed a handful of times. This chain joins TRBV28 and TRBJ1-2; no firm D call. The CDR3 covers 17 residues. V was clipped by 3 bases and J by 7 bases, with 24 bases between them. Germline V lookup: CDR1 MDHEN, CDR2 SYDVKM. CDR3 amino acids: CASSFFDKAARSGGYTF. The CDR3 region has the DNA TGTGCCAGCAGTTTTTTTGATAAGGCGGCCCGATCGGGTGGCTACACCTTC.

This clonotype was recorded at least ten times. V gene TRBV28 combines with J gene TRBJ1-2, with D unclear. The length of the CDR3 is 14 residues. Germline V CDR1 and CDR2: MDHEN, SYDVKM. V was clipped by 4 bases and J by 3 bases, with 12 bases between them. The CDR3, as DNA: TGTGCCAGCAGTTCCGGCGTAGCTTACTATGGCTACACCTTC. This sequence encodes CASSSGVAYYGYTF.

This clonotype was counted between two and nine times. The chain joins TRBV4-1 to TRBJ2-7, with no clear D. Germline loops: CDR1 MGHRA, CDR2 YSYEKL. Trimming left V 1 base short and J 4 bases short, with 11 bases between. The CDR3 consists of 14 residues. This chain's CDR3 is CASSQVPETYEQYF. The DNA for the CDR3 is TGCGCCAGCAGCCAAGTCCCAGAGACTTACGAGCAGTACTTC.

In this sample, this clonotype turned up many times. The chain uses TRBV12-3 or TRBV12-4 and TRBJ2-5; D is tentatively TRBD1 or TRBD2 (6 bases each). This CDR3 region has 15 residues. Trimming removed 3 bases from V and 7 bases from J, with 18 bases in between. CDR3 in amino acids: CASSFRVGGVGTQYF. CDR3 bases: TGTGCCAGCAGTTTTAGGGTGGGGGGCGTCGGGACCCAGTACTTC.

This chain uses TRBV6-1 with TRBJ1-1; the match to TRBD1 covers 8 bases. Germline loops: CDR1 MNHNS, CDR2 SASEGT. The CDR3 sequence is 13 residues long. J gave up 3 bases and V 10 bases, and 7 bases lay outside the gene matches. This chain's CDR3 is CANRGLEHTEAFF. The CDR3 region has the DNA TGTGCCAACAGGGGGTTGGAACACACTGAAGCTTTCTTT.

There are many counts of this clonotype. The chain joins TRBV7-2 to TRBJ2-5, with a possible D match to TRBD1 (6 bases). Germline V gene sequence: CDR1 SGHTA, CDR2 FQGNSA. V shed 5 bases and J shed 5 bases, with 15 bases lying between them. The CDR3 consists of 14 residues. The CDR3 here is CASSETAGVETQYF. As DNA, the CDR3 is TGTGCCAGCAGCGAGACAGCAGGGGTGGAGACCCAGTACTTC.

This clonotype has a count of ten or more. A read error may produce the germline difference seen at one junction end. The chain is built from TRBV12-3 or TRBV12-4 and TRBJ1-2, with 7 bases matching TRBD1. CDR3 length: 14 amino acids. CDR3 coding DNA: TGTGCCAGCAGTTTTCGACAGGGAATCTTTCGAGTCGCCTTC. Translating it yields CASSFRQGIFRVAF.

This clonotype was counted between two and nine times. This chain connects TRBV5-4 to TRBJ2-7, with 13 bases fitting TRBD2. Trimming at V came to 4 bases and at J to 5 bases, leaving 6 bases not matched to a gene. In germline, CDR1 is SGHNT, CDR2 YYREEE (reference sequence). The CDR3 sequence is 15 residues long. In nucleotides, the CDR3 is TGTGCCAGCAGCACCTGGACTAGCGGGAGCCACGAGCAGTACTTC. Its translation is CASSTWTSGSHEQYF.

The table lists this clonotype with many counts. The CDR3 DNA reads as TGTGCCAGCAGTGAAGCCAACCAGGGTTACGAGCAGTACTTC. Its protein is CASSEANQGYEQYF. This rearrangement joins TRBV6-1 to TRBJ2-7, with TRBD1 as a possible D gene (5 bases). Germline V gene data show CDR1 as MNHNS and CDR2 as SASEGT. Trimming shortened V by 0 bases and J by 4 bases, and 10 bases separated the two germline ends. This CDR3 has 14 residues.

V and J are TRBV15 and TRBJ2-3; no clear D. The V and J ends lost 1 base and 6 bases respectively, with 5 bases between them. From germline, CDR1 is LNHNV and CDR2 YYDKDF (reference sequence). The CDR3 spans 12 residues. CDR3 sequence (DNA): TGTGCCACCAGCAGAGTCGGGGATACGCAGTATTTT. Its translation: CATSRVGDTQYF. The full variable domain, in which reference TRBV15 and TRBJ2-3 provide the parts outside the CDR3, is DAMVIQNPRYQVTQFGKPVTLSCSQTLNHNVMYWYQQKSSQAPKLLFHYYDKDFNNEADTPDNFQSRRPNTSFCFLDIRSPGLGDTAMYLCATSRVGDTQYFGPGTRLTVL.

J is TRBJ1-4 and V is TRBV4-1; D call uncertain. The CDR3 consists of 15 residues. With 0 bases removed from V and 2 bases from J, the gap between germline ends came to 7 bases. CDR1 is MGHRA, CDR2 YSYEKL, per germline. The CDR3 protein is CASSQEPATNEKLFF. The CDR3 nucleotides read TGCGCCAGCAGCCAAGAGCCAGCGACTAATGAAAAACTGTTTTTT.

A few counts support this clonotype. This chain links TRBV5-1 with TRBJ1-5; the match to TRBD1 covers 9 bases. With V trimmed by 4 bases and J by 0 bases, 8 bases remained unmatched. Germline CDR1 and CDR2: SGHRS and YFSETQ. This CDR3 region has 17 residues. The CDR3 region has the DNA TGCGCCAGCAGCCCCGGACAGGGGTCCTATAGCAATCAGCCCCAGCATTTT. This translates into CASSPGQGSYSNQPQHF.

Many counts were recorded for this clonotype. The chain links TRBV28 to TRBJ1-5, with TRBD1 identical over 9 bases. This CDR3 spans 18 amino acids. Trimming removed 6 bases from V and 6 bases from J; junction bases left unmatched: 18. Germline V gives CDR1 MDHEN, CDR2 SYDVKM. CDR3 region: CASRAFGDRVLSGQPQHF. For the CDR3, the DNA is TGTGCCAGCAGAGCCTTTGGGGACAGGGTTCTCTCAGGTCAGCCCCAGCATTTT.

The V gene is TRBV4-3, the J gene TRBJ1-1; D remains unclear. The V and J ends lost 0 bases and 3 bases respectively, with 8 bases between them. The CDR3 loop spans 14 amino acids. CDR1 and CDR2 (germline): LGHNA, YSLEER. CDR3 protein: CASSQEHTDTEAFF. The DNA for the CDR3 is TGCGCCAGCAGCCAAGAGCATACGGACACTGAAGCTTTCTTT.

Concerning this clonotype itself: The conserved phenylalanine or tryptophan is not found at the CDR3 terminus, so this likely reflects a read error. The chain joins TRBV28 to TRBJ1-2, with 7 nucleotides matching TRBD1. The length of the CDR3 is 14 residues. The germline gives CDR1 MDHEN, CDR2 SYDVKM. V gave up 6 bases and J gave up 6 bases; unmatched junction bases: 10. CDR3 sequence reads: CASRTTVTGNGYTL. DNA of the CDR3: TGTGCCAGCAGAACTACCGTGACAGGGAATGGCTACACCCTC.

Only a few counts were recorded for this clonotype. The V gene is TRBV5-1, the J gene TRBJ2-7, with TRBD2 identical over 10 bases. V trimming: 4 bases; J trimming: 5 bases; junction bases outside the gene matches: 9. The CDR3 spans 15 residues. The germline V gene has CDR1 SGHRS and CDR2 YFSETQ. The CDR3 nucleotides are TGCGCCAGCAGCGCCACTCTAGCGGGAGTTCACGAGCAGTACTTC. It is translated as CASSATLAGVHEQYF.

The V and J genes are TRBV6-1 and TRBJ2-4, with D possibly matching TRBD2 (7 bases). Trimming left V 5 bases short and J 2 bases short, with 16 bases between. The CDR3 is 16 residues long. The germline CDR1 and CDR2 sequences are MNHNS and SASEGT. The CDR3 protein is CASSHNREGTKNIQYF. CDR3 coding DNA: TGTGCCAGCAGTCACAACAGGGAGGGGACCAAAAACATTCAGTACTTC.

This clonotype was recorded many times. V gene TRBV11-2 combines with J gene TRBJ2-5, with TRBD1 identical over 10 bases. The CDR3 loop spans 18 amino acids. J lost 5 bases, V lost 0 bases, and 12 bases had no gene match. The V gene's germline CDR1 is SGHAT and CDR2 FQNNGV. DNA for the CDR3: TGTGCCAGCAGCTTAGATTCATACCCGGGACAGGGGCAGGAGACCCAGTACTTC. This sequence encodes CASSLDSYPGQGQETQYF. Full variable domain (remainder filled in from reference TRBV11-2 and TRBJ2-5): EAGVAQSPRYKIIEKRQSVAFWCNPISGHATLYWYQQILGQGPKLLIQFQNNGVVDDSQLPKDRFSAERLKGVDSTLKIQPAKLEDSAVYLCASSLDSYPGQGQETQYFGPGTRLLVL.

This clonotype was recorded at least ten times. The chain couples TRBV27 to TRBJ2-7; 11 bases line up with TRBD1. The V segment lost 5 bases and the J segment 1 base; nucleotides outside the gene matches: 10. Germline V gives CDR1 MNHEY, CDR2 SMNVEV (reference sequence). This CDR3 has 17 amino acids. The CDR3 DNA follows: TGTGCCAGCAGTCGAACCGGACAGGGGGCATCATCCTACGAGCAGTACTTC. Its translation: CASSRTGQGASSYEQYF.

This rearrangement joins TRBV20-1 to TRBJ1-1; 7 nucleotides match TRBD1. The J segment lost 5 bases and the V segment lost 3 bases, leaving 15 bases of the junction unmatched. Germline loops: CDR1 DFQATT, CDR2 SNEGSKA (reference sequence). This CDR3 comprises 16 residues. CDR3 residues: CSASPAAGGRRTEAFF. DNA for the CDR3: TGCAGTGCTAGCCCCGCGGCAGGGGGTCGACGGACTGAAGCTTTCTTT.

This clonotype was counted between two and nine times. The chain combines TRBV29-1 with TRBJ1-5, with D perhaps TRBD1 (5 bases). Germline V gene sequence: CDR1 SQVTM, CDR2 ANQGSEA. This CDR3 spans 17 amino acids. Trimming stripped 8 bases from V and 0 bases from J, with 23 bases between. CDR3 DNA sequence: TGCAGCACAGGACACGGCCTCTTAGTTTATAGCAATCAGCCCCAGCATTTT. Translation: CSTGHGLLVYSNQPQHF.

The sample holds many counts of this clonotype. The chain couples TRBV25-1 to TRBJ2-7; D assignment may be TRBD1 or TRBD2 (5 bases each). CDR1 and CDR2 (germline): MGHDK, SYGVNS. The CDR3 covers 15 residues. V lost 3 bases and J lost 0, with 12 bases in between. CDR3 coding DNA: TGTGCCAGCAGTGATAGAGGGGTCGTCTCCTACGAGCAGTACTTC. Residues: CASSDRGVVSYEQYF.

Many counts were recorded for this clonotype. The CDR3 nucleotides are TGTGCCAGCAGCTACACCAGGTCGGCTAGGGATCAGCCCCAGCATTTT. As protein: CASSYTRSARDQPQHF. The chain links TRBV7-8 to TRBJ1-5; D remains ambiguous. The CDR3 is made up of 16 amino acids. CDR1 and CDR2 from the germline V gene are SGHVS and FQNEAQ. Trimming shortened V by 4 bases and J by 5 bases, and 18 bases separated the two germline ends. The complete variable domain, with remaining parts taken from reference TRBV7-8 and TRBJ1-5, reads GAGVSQSPRYKVAKRGQDVALRCDPISGHVSLFWYQQALGQGPEFLTYFQNEAQLDKSGLPSDRFFAERPEGSVSTLKIQRTQQEDSAVYLCASSYTRSARDQPQHFGDGTRLSIL.

Turning to this clonotype: The junction shows a germline mismatch at one end, possibly a read error. This chain connects TRBV24-1 to TRBJ2-3; no clear D gene. CDR1 and CDR2 (germline): KGHDR, SFDVKD. The CDR3 extends over 13 amino acids. Written as DNA, the CDR3 is TGTGCCACCGGGGTAGAGAGCATAGATACGCAGTATTTT. Translation: CATGVESIDTQYF.